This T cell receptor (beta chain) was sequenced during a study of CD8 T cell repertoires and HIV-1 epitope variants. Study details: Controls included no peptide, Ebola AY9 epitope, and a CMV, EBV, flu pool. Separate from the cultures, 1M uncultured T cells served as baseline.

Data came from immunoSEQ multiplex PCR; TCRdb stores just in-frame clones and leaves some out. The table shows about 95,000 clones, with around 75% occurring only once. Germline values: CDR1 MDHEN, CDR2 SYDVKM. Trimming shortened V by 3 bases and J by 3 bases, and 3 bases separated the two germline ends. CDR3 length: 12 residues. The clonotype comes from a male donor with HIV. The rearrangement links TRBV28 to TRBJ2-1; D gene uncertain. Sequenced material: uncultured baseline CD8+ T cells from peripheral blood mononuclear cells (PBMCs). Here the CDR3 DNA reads TGTGCCAGCAGTTTCCTCTACAATGAGCAGTTCTTC. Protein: CASSFLYNEQFF.